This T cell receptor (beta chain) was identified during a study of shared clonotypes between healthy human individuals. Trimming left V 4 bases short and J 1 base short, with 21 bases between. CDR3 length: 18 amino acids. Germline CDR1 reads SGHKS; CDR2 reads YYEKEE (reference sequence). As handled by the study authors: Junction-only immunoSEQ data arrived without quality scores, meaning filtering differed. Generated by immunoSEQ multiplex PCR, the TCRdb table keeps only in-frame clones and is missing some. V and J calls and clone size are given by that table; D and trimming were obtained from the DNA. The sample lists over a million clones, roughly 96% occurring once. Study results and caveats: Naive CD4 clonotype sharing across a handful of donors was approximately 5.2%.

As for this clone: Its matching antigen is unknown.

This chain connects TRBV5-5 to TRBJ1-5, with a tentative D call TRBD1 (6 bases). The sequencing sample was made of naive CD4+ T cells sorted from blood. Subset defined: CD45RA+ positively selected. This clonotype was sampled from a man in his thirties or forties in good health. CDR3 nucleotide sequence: TGTGCCAGCAGCGCCTCGAAACCCACAGGGCTCAGCAATCAGCCCCAGCATTTT. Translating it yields CASSASKPTGLSNQPQHF.